The entry below gives a single T cell receptor beta chain sequence along with its context. The data belong to a study of Tregs in tolerant kidney transplant recipients. Recipients received nonmyeloablative bone marrow transplants from related graft donors, with transient mixed chimerism. Unstimulated Tregs (CD4+CD25+CD127-) and CD4+CD25- non-Tregs were sorted from PBMCs. Repertoires were generated with immunoSEQ multiplex PCR, while TCRdb's copy carries only in-frame clones and drops some. The table lists tens of thousands of clones, about 90% of them singletons. V lost 0 bases, J lost 3 bases, and 9 bases lay in between. The CDR3 contains 14 residues. Germline V gives CDR1 MNHEY, CDR2 SVGAGI.

The V and J genes are TRBV6-5 and TRBJ2-7; a possible D gene is TRBD1 (6 bases). The origin of this receptor is a human patient who received a combined kidney and bone marrow transplant. Some T cells may have come from the graft donor. The sample here was CD8+ T cells from blood (PBMCs), taken 24 months after the transplant. The CDR3 here is CASSYSGGIYEQYF. CDR3 bases: TGTGCCAGCAGTTACTCAGGGGGAATCTACGAGCAGTACTTC.